This T cell receptor beta chain derives from a study of shared clonotypes between healthy human individuals (dated by TCRdb to the early 2020s). With respect to the entire study: A couple of women and a few men aged 18 to 49 years were included in the cohort. For each donor, CD4 naive and CD4 memory were each given three plates, CD8 naive was given two plates, and CD8 memory was given one plate. To estimate repertoire size and how much clonotype sharing occurs between individuals, the study deeply sequenced the blood TCR repertoires of about five healthy adults. Libraries were prepared and TCR repertoires were sequenced by different laboratories using diverse techniques, in order to increase sequencing depth and limit assay-specific biases. Between about 0.94 and 10 billion PBMCs per donor were obtained by leukapheresis.

In the case of this clone: What this receptor recognizes is not known. Base qualities are not recorded, but no much larger clone differs from it by a single base.

Summary of the overall study and its limitations: Naive subsets generally had larger estimated clonotype richness than memory subsets did. Pairwise subsampling indicated that sequencing depth was expected to affect the degree of clonotype sharing among donors. Clonotypes shared by all four sorted-subset donors showed higher generation probabilities than non-shared clonotypes. Incomplete sequencing was indicated by rarefaction of sorted-subset datasets, despite the large sequencing depth. Across four donors, around 5% of naive CD4, 3.5% of naive CD8, around 2.1% of memory CD4, and under 0.45% of memory CD8 clonotypes were shared. The small number of donors limited the genetic and exposure-history diversity represented. Sampling was restricted to blood, and TCR repertoires in tissues likely differ from the TCR repertoires found in blood.

The donors were healthy, HIV-negative adults who had no recently reported acute infections or vaccinations. Every donor was a Caucasian adult living in Nashville, Tennessee, USA. Magnetic negative selection was used to enrich CD4+ T cells, after which naive cells were positively selected on CD45RA and the negative fraction became the memory subset. Blood was collected by leukapheresis, and PBMCs were isolated by Ficoll-Histopaque density gradient centrifugation and then cryopreserved in liquid nitrogen vapor phase. Analytical flow cytometry was used to check the purity and quantity of every magnetically sorted T cell population. Genomic DNA was isolated from each sorted fraction and quantified by UV absorbance on a Nanodrop 2000c. The CDR3 starts with the cysteine, ends with the phenylalanine, and has 15 residues. Only the CDR3 DNA is retained, 45 bases long and in frame from the first base. After removal of 3 bases from V and 0 bases from J, the junction retains 4 bases not matched to a gene. Via the germline V gene, CDR1 is MDHEN and CDR2 SYDVKM.

TCR CDR3 regions were amplified from genomic DNA by multiplex PCR using the deep immunoSEQ assay. For each cell subset, the extracted genomic DNA was distributed evenly across all wells of several immunoSEQ 96-well plates, and each plate served as one replicate. Each replicate PCR for sorted subsets received about 200 ng genomic DNA, equal to about 30,000 T cell genomes. Purified libraries were quantified with a Qubit 3.0 fluorometer, sized on a Bioanalyzer 2100, and re-quantified with the KAPA Library Quantification kit. Every immunoSEQ 96-well plate was sequenced on a dedicated single-read 150-cycle Illumina NextSeq 550 flow cell. As for the original processing: The immunoSEQ output contained only junctional sequences without quality scores, so filtering could not match that applied to full-length reads. To assign V/J genes and CDR3, sequences were annotated using PyIR, a Python wrapper for IgBLAST v1.9, with IMGT germline references. Reads were removed for weak V/J assignments (E-value above 1e-6), missing CDR3, stop codons, out-of-frame junctions, or ambiguous translated residues. A V3J clonotype was defined by an identical inferred V gene, J gene, and CDR3 amino acid sequence. To compute the percentage overlap between repertoires, the number of shared unique clonotypes was divided by the size of the smaller repertoire. RTK rarefaction, the Chao1 estimator, and Recon v2.1 estimates of unobserved clonotypes were used to assess repertoire richness. OLGA was used to compute generation probabilities for all TCRbeta clonotypes that the gDNA method yielded from a handful of donors. TCRdb obtained this table from immuneACCESS and retained in-frame rearrangements with V and J assigned. These tables miss some clones; where compared with another copy, unresolved V genes account for less than half of the shortfall, and the remainder is unexplained. D and trimming come from the DNA, and the V and J calls and clone size come from that table. The sample table shows 800,000 to 1,200,000 clones, and about 80% are seen once. Clones ranked in the top ten supply about 0.52% of the sample.

This TCR came from a man younger than 35 in good health. Some clones in this sample may be carry-over from other donors' samples. The sample comprised memory CD4+ T cells from PBMCs. Sample cell subset or site, as interpreted from the label and publication: CD45RA-negative fraction. The V and J genes are TRBV28 and TRBJ2-7; TRBD1 fits 8 bases in the junction. Here the CDR3 is given as CASSFWTGTSYEQYF. The nucleotide sequence reads TGTGCCAGCAGTTTTTGGACAGGGACCTCCTACGAGCAGTACTTC.